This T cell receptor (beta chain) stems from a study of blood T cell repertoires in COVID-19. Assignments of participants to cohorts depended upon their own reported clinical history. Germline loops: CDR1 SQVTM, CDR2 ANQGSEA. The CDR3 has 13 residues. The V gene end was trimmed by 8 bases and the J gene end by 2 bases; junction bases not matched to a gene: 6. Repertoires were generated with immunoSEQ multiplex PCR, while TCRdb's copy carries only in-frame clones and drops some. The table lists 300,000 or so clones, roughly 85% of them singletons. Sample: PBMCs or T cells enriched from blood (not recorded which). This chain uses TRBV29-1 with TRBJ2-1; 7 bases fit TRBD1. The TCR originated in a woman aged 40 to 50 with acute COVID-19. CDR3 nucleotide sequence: TGCAGCTTAACTCAGGGGGCCTACAATGAGCAGTTCTTC. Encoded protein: CSLTQGAYNEQFF.